These 25 T cell receptor beta chains were sequenced from one sample in a study of shared clonotypes between healthy human individuals. This table comes from immunoSEQ multiplex PCR, and its TCRdb copy is limited to in-frame clones, with some not included. The sample yields 2.3 million or so clones, more than 85% seen once. Sequencing input: naive CD4+ T cells from PBMCs. Indicated subset: CD45RA+ positively selected. The receptor set was obtained from a man aged 18 to 30 in good health. Some clones in this sample may be carry-over from other donors' samples.

V gene TRBV28 combines with J gene TRBJ1-3; D is perhaps TRBD1 (6 bases). Germline V gives CDR1 MDHEN, CDR2 SYDVKM. Deletions cut 6 bases from V and 0 bases from J, with 18 bases between. The CDR3 has 17 residues. The CDR3 spells CASSPGTTVSSGNTIYF. The CDR3 DNA sequence: TGTGCCAGCAGCCCCGGGACAACCGTTAGCTCTGGAAACACCATATATTTT.

The chain uses TRBV2 and TRBJ2-3; a possible D gene is TRBD1 (5 bases). V gave up 9 bases and J gave up 1 base, with 14 bases separating them. CDR3 length: 14 residues. The germline V gene has CDR1 SNHLY and CDR2 FYNNEI. In nucleotides, the CDR3 is TGTGCCAGTCGTAAGGGGAAAGGCACAGATACGCAGTATTTT. This codes for CASRKGKGTDTQYF.

The chain employs TRBV7-9 and TRBJ2-3, with D unclear. V gave up 4 bases and J gave up 4 bases, with 9 bases separating them. There are 13 residues in the CDR3. The germline CDR1 and CDR2 sequences are SEHNR and FQNEAQ (reference sequence). The CDR3 sequence is CASSYTGPDTQYF. The DNA of the CDR3 is TGTGCCAGCAGCTACACCGGGCCAGATACGCAGTATTTT.

The rearrangement uses TRBV19 and TRBJ1-4; D ambiguous. Germline V gene sequence: CDR1 LNHDA, CDR2 SQIVND (reference sequence). V lost 3 bases and J lost 8, with 16 bases in between. The length of the CDR3 is 15 residues. The CDR3 loop is CASSMGEAGGEKLFF. The DNA for the CDR3 is TGTGCCAGTAGTATGGGTGAGGCGGGAGGAGAAAAACTGTTTTTT.

The genes are TRBV25-1 and TRBJ2-3; D unclear. V was trimmed by 0 bases and J by 12 bases, leaving 10 bases between them. Germline V gene lookup returns CDR1 MGHDK and CDR2 SYGVNS. The CDR3 sequence is 12 residues long. CDR3 sequence: CASSEYTSRQYF. The CDR3 DNA is TGTGCCAGCAGTGAATATACAAGCCGACAGTATTTT.

The chain joins TRBV5-1 to TRBJ2-7, with 7 bases identical to TRBD1. V lost 2 bases and J lost 2; bases outside the gene matches: 10. Per germline, CDR1 SGHRS and CDR2 YFSETQ. The length of the CDR3 is 16 residues. The CDR3 coding sequence is TGCGCCAGCAGCTTCCCACAACAGGGGCCCACCTACGAGCAGTACTTC. Translating it yields CASSFPQQGPTYEQYF.

The chain combines TRBV6-1 with TRBJ2-5; 7 positions agree with TRBD1. This CDR3 is 12 amino acids long. Per the germline V gene, CDR1 is MNHNS and CDR2 is SASEGT. The junction had 9 bases not matched to a gene; V was cut back by 6 bases and J by 11 bases. The CDR3 nucleotides are TGTGCCAGCAGCCCGAAGGGGGCGGAGCAGTACTTC. Translating gives CASSPKGAEQYF.

In regard to this clone: At the DNA level, this CDR3 is encoded by other sequences in the same sample as well. This chain links TRBV5-1 with TRBJ2-7, with TRBD2 identical over 10 bases. The germline gives CDR1 SGHRS, CDR2 YFSETQ. CDR3 size: 15 residues. Germline trimming cut 0 bases from V and 2 bases from J; bases unmatched to any gene: 2. CDR3 region: CASSLGTSGPYEQYF. The CDR3 nucleotides read TGCGCCAGCAGCTTGGGGACTAGCGGTCCCTACGAGCAGTACTTC.

The chain has TRBV9 and TRBJ2-3; the match to TRBD1 covers 8 bases. This CDR3 contains 14 residues. V dropped 3 bases and J dropped 3; count of bases not matched to a gene: 3. Germline V CDR1 and CDR2: SGDLS, YYNGEE. CDR3 sequence: CASSAGGATDTQYF. The CDR3 nucleotides are TGTGCCAGCAGCGCAGGGGGCGCAACAGATACGCAGTATTTT. Full variable domain (outside the CDR3, taken from reference TRBV9 and TRBJ2-3): DSGVTQTPKHLITATGQRVTLRCSPRSGDLSVYWYQQSLDQGLQFLIQYYNGEERAKGNILERFSAQQFPDLHSELNLSSLELGDSALYFCASSAGGATDTQYFGPGTRLTVL.

The chain has TRBV4-3 and TRBJ2-7; TRBD1 agrees at 7 bases. This CDR3 spans 15 amino acids. V was clipped by 1 base and J by 2 bases; unmatched bases: 5. The germline V gene encodes CDR1 LGHNA and CDR2 YSLEER. The DNA for the CDR3 is TGCGCCAGCAGCCAAGGTAGGGACAGAACCTACGAGCAGTACTTC. Protein product: CASSQGRDRTYEQYF.

This clone appeared a few times. The rearrangement uses TRBV7-2 and TRBJ1-5, with a possible D match to TRBD1 (5 bases). Germline CDR1 is SGHTA and CDR2 is FQGNSA. Trimming took 5 bases from V and 1 from J, leaving 12 bases between them. This CDR3 is built from 15 residues. The CDR3 bases are TGTGCCAGCAGCGCTTGGGAGGGGAGCAATCAGCCCCAGCATTTT. This gives the protein CASSAWEGSNQPQHF.

The rearrangement uses TRBV7-3 and TRBJ2-7; D might be TRBD2 (5 bases). V was cut by 2 bases and J by 4 bases, with 12 bases left in between. Germline CDR1 is SGHTA and CDR2 is FQGTGA. The CDR3 loop spans 14 amino acids. This CDR3 is CASSLFGRGYEQYF. As DNA, the CDR3 is TGTGCCAGCAGCTTATTCGGACGCGGGTACGAGCAGTACTTC. The whole variable domain, filled in from reference TRBV7-3 and TRBJ2-7, reads GAGVSQTPSNKVTEKGKYVELRCDPISGHTALYWYRQSLGQGPEFLIYFQGTGAADDSGLPNDRFFAVRPEGSVSTLKIQRTERGDSAVYLCASSLFGRGYEQYFGPGTRLTVT.

The chain recombines TRBV30 with TRBJ2-5; a possible D gene is TRBD1 (6 bases). Germline V gene sequence: CDR1 GTSNPN, CDR2 SVGIG (reference sequence). The CDR3 runs to 11 residues. V dropped 4 bases and J dropped 3 bases, with 6 bases sitting between them. The CDR3 spells CAWNREETQYF. DNA of the CDR3: TGTGCCTGGAACAGGGAAGAGACCCAGTACTTC.

The chain uses TRBV18 and TRBJ1-5, with TRBD1 as a possible D gene (6 bases). V lost 6 bases and J 2 bases, leaving 14 bases between the germline ends. CDR3 size: 15 residues. Germline assignment: CDR1 KGHSH and CDR2 LQKENI. The CDR3 loop is CASSRLAGGNQPQHF. The CDR3 nucleotides are TGTGCCAGCTCCCGTCTTGCAGGGGGCAATCAGCCCCAGCATTTT.

The CDR3 DNA sequence: TGTGCCAGCAGCCCAGGACTAGCGGGTAGCGAGCAGTACTTC. Amino acid sequence: CASSPGLAGSEQYF. V gene TRBV7-2 combines with J gene TRBJ2-7; TRBD2 agrees at 11 bases. The trim removed 5 bases at V and 6 bases at J, leaving 6 bases unmatched. CDR3 length: 14 residues. Germline V gives CDR1 SGHTA, CDR2 FQGNSA.

A word on this clone: Other DNA sequences from this sample encode an identical CDR3 as well. The chain combines TRBV28 with TRBJ1-5; 10 positions agree with TRBD1. The J segment lost 4 bases and the V segment lost 6 bases, leaving 3 bases of the junction unmatched. The CDR3 is 14 amino acids. Germline loops: CDR1 MDHEN, CDR2 SYDVKM. CDR3 protein: CASRGQGGNQPQHF. As DNA, the CDR3 is TGTGCCAGCAGAGGACAGGGGGGAAATCAGCCCCAGCATTTT.

The chain combines TRBV11-2 with TRBJ2-7; D is undetermined. The CDR3 spans 13 residues. Trimming cost V 2 bases and J 2 bases, with 7 bases left between them. CDR1 SGHAT and CDR2 FQNNGV come from the germline V gene. The CDR3 bases are TGTGCCAGCAGCTTAACCGCAACCTACGAGCAGTACTTC. Its translation: CASSLTATYEQYF. Combining the CDR3 with reference TRBV11-2 and TRBJ2-7 gives the whole variable domain EAGVAQSPRYKIIEKRQSVAFWCNPISGHATLYWYQQILGQGPKLLIQFQNNGVVDDSQLPKDRFSAERLKGVDSTLKIQPAKLEDSAVYLCASSLTATYEQYFGPGTRLTVT.

A few counts support this clone. The rearrangement joins TRBV7-2 to TRBJ2-2; 9 bases agree with TRBD2. Germline CDR1 and CDR2: SGHTA and FQGNSA. The CDR3 spans 18 residues. Germline trimming cut 5 bases from V and 11 bases from J; bases unmatched to any gene: 21. The CDR3 bases are TGTGCCAGCAGCCCCCGAGGTAGCGGGAGTGAAAACACGGGAGAGCTGTTTTTT. Translating gives CASSPRGSGSENTGELFF.

This chain links TRBV4-2 with TRBJ2-5, with a weak D call TRBD1 (6 bases). CDR1 LGHNA and CDR2 YNFKEQ come from the germline V gene. The CDR3 totals 15 residues. Trimming took 0 bases from V and 5 from J, leaving 13 bases between them. CDR3 loop: CASSQDMRGGETQYF. The DNA of the CDR3 is TGTGCCAGCAGCCAAGATATGAGAGGGGGTGAGACCCAGTACTTC.

The CDR3 nucleotides read TGTGCCAGCAGTTCCTCGGCAGCGAACACCGGGGAGCTGTTTTTT. Translating gives CASSSSAANTGELFF. This chain connects TRBV28 to TRBJ2-2, with D unresolved. Germline CDR1 reads MDHEN; CDR2 reads SYDVKM. V was trimmed by 4 bases and J by 0 bases, leaving 9 bases between them. This CDR3 is 15 amino acids long.

The chain has TRBV9 and TRBJ2-1; 9 nucleotides match TRBD2. Germline CDR1 is SGDLS and CDR2 is YYNGEE. The CDR3 runs 16 residues. J was trimmed by 4 bases and V by 0 bases; bases with no gene match: 5. The CDR3: CASSVEASGVYNEQFF. CDR3 DNA sequence: TGTGCCAGCAGCGTAGAGGCTAGCGGGGTTTACAATGAGCAGTTCTTC.

This chain connects TRBV2 to TRBJ1-2, with D possibly matching TRBD1 (6 bases). CDR1 is SNHLY, CDR2 FYNNEI, per germline. With 5 bases removed from V and 4 bases from J, the gap between germline ends came to 23 bases. This CDR3 is built from 17 residues. The CDR3 sequence is CASSPGGLRLGAYGYTF. CDR3 coding DNA: TGTGCCAGCAGTCCCGGGGGCCTTCGGTTGGGGGCCTATGGCTACACCTTC.

The chain has TRBV9 and TRBJ2-7; the D gene could be TRBD1 or TRBD2 (7 bases each). Deletions cut 6 bases from V and 7 bases from J, with 17 bases between. Germline V gene data show CDR1 as SGDLS and CDR2 as YYNGEE. The CDR3 totals 13 residues. CDR3 protein: CASNARGRGEQYF. CDR3 sequence (DNA): TGTGCCAGCAACGCCAGGGGGAGGGGAGAGCAGTACTTC.

Concerning this clone itself: Other DNA sequences from this sample encode an identical CDR3 as well. The gene calls are TRBV9 and TRBJ2-7; 9 bases agree with TRBD2. The V segment lost 0 bases and the J segment 2 bases; nucleotides outside the gene matches: 3. This CDR3 spans 15 amino acids. Germline V lookup: CDR1 SGDLS, CDR2 YYNGEE. The CDR3 bases are TGTGCCAGCAGCGTAGCAGCGGGAGGACCCTACGAGCAGTACTTC. Translated: CASSVAAGGPYEQYF.

The J gene is TRBJ1-4, the V gene TRBV6-6, with no clear D. Looked up from germline, CDR1 is MNHNY and CDR2 is SVGAGI (reference sequence). CDR3 length: 14 amino acids. The ends were cut back, 6 bases at V and 1 base at J, with 9 bases in the middle. The CDR3 DNA reads TGTGCCAGCAGCCGACCCCTAACTAATGAAAAACTGTTTTTT. It yields the protein CASSRPLTNEKLFF.